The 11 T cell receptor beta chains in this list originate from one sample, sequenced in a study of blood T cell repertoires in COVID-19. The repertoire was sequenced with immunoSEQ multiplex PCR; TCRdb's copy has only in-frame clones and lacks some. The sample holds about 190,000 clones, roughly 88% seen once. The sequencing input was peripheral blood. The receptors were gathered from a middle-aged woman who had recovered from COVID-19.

CDR3: CASSMTSGAETQYF. CDR3 sequence (DNA): TGTGCCAGTAGTATGACCTCAGGGGCGGAGACCCAGTACTTC. The rearrangement joins TRBV19 to TRBJ2-5; the D gene is possibly TRBD1 (6 bases). Trimming cost V 3 bases and J 5 bases, with 13 bases left between them. The CDR3 is 14 residues long. CDR1 and CDR2 (germline): LNHDA, SQIVND (reference sequence).

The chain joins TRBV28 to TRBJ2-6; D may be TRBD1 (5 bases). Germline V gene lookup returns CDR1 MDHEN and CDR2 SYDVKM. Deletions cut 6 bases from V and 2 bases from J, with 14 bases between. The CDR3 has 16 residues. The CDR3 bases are TGTGCCAGCAGCGCCGTACAAGGGGCTGGGGCCAACGTCCTGACTTTC. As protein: CASSAVQGAGANVLTF.

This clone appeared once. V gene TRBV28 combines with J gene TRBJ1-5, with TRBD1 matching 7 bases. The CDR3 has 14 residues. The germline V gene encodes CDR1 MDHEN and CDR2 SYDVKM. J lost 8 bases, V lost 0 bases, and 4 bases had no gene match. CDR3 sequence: CASSLWEGAKPQHF. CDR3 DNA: TGTGCCAGCAGTTTATGGGAGGGGGCTAAGCCCCAGCATTTT.

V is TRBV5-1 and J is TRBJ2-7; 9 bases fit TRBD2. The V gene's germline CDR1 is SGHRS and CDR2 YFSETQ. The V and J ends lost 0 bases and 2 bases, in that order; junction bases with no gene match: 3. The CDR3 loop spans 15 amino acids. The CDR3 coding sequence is TGCGCCAGCAGCTTGGGGGCGGGAGGGACCTACGAGCAGTACTTC. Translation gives CASSLGAGGTYEQYF.

CDR3 region: CASSPTGTRAFF. CDR3 sequence (DNA): TGTGCCAGCAGTCCCACGGGGACTAGGGCTTTCTTT. The chain is built from TRBV11-1 and TRBJ1-1, with D possibly matching TRBD1 (5 bases). The CDR3 loop spans 12 amino acids. Germline CDR1 SGHAT, CDR2 FQDESV (reference sequence). V lost 6 bases and J lost 11, with 16 bases in between.

In DNA form, the CDR3 reads TGTGCCAGCAGCCCATCCCGGACTCGGGCGTCGGGGGAGCTGTTTTTT. Its protein is CASSPSRTRASGELFF. The chain links TRBV7-2 to TRBJ2-2; D might be TRBD2 (5 bases). Looked up from germline, CDR1 is SGHTA and CDR2 is FQGNSA. CDR3 length: 16 residues. V gave up 5 bases and J gave up 8 bases, with 21 bases separating them.

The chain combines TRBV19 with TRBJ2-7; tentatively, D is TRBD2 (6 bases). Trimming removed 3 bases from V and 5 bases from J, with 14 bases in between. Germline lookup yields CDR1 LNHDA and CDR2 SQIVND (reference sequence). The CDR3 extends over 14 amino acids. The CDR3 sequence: CASSIGRDFHEQYF. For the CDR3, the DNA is TGTGCCAGTAGTATCGGGCGGGATTTCCACGAGCAGTACTTC.

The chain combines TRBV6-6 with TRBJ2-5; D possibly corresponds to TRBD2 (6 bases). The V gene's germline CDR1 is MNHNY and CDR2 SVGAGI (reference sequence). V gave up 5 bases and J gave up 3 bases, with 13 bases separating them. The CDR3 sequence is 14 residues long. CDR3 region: CASSPSVGEETQYF. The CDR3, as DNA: TGTGCCAGCAGTCCTAGCGTGGGGGAAGAGACCCAGTACTTC.

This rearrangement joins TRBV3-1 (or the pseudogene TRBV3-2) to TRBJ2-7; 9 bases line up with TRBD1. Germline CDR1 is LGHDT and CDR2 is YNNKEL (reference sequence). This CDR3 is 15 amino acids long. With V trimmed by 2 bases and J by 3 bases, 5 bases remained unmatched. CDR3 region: CASSQSDRGGYEQYF. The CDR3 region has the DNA TGTGCCAGCAGCCAATCGGACAGGGGAGGCTACGAGCAGTACTTC.

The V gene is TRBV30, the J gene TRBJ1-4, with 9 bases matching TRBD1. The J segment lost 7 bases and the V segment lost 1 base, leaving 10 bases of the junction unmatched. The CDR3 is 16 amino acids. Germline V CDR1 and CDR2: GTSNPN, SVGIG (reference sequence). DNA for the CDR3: TGTGCCTGGAGTGGAGGGTTCGGACAGGGGTTTGAAAAACTGTTTTTT. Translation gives CAWSGGFGQGFEKLFF.

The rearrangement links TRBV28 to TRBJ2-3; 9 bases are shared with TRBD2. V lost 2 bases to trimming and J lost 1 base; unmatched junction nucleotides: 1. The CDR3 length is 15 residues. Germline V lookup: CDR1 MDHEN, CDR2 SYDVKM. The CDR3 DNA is TGTGCCAGCAGTTTAGCTAGCGGGGGCACAGATACGCAGTATTTT. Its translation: CASSLASGGTDTQYF.